A single sample is the source of the 17 T cell receptor beta chains below, sequenced in a study of T cells in tumors after PD-1 blockade. Profiling relied on immunoSEQ multiplex PCR, and the TCRdb table lists in-frame clones only, not all of them. The repertoire holds about 33,000 clones, with around 78% as singletons. The sequencing here drew on PBMCs, taken before anti-PD-1 treatment. The receptors originated from a human donor with basal cell carcinoma.

This chain connects TRBV6-2 or TRBV6-3 to TRBJ2-1; the match to TRBD2 covers 7 bases. Trimming removed 2 bases from V and 7 bases from J; junction bases left unmatched: 5. In germline, CDR1 is MNHEY, CDR2 SVGEGT. This CDR3 contains 14 residues. The CDR3 sequence: CASSYGAGANEQFF. The CDR3 DNA reads as TGTGCCAGCAGTTACGGGGCGGGAGCGAATGAGCAGTTCTTC.

The V gene is TRBV11-3, the J gene TRBJ2-1; D may be TRBD2 (5 bases). The CDR3 length is 15 residues. Deletions cut 0 bases from V and 8 bases from J, with 14 bases between. Germline CDR1 SGHNT, CDR2 YENEEA. CDR3 residues: CASSLEAVPGYEQFF. Written as DNA, the CDR3 is TGTGCCAGCAGCTTAGAGGCGGTACCGGGGTATGAGCAGTTCTTC. Based on the CDR3 plus reference TRBV11-3 and TRBJ2-1, the full variable domain is EAGVVQSPRYKIIEKKQPVAFWCNPISGHNTLYWYLQNLGQGPELLIRYENEEAVDDSQLPKDRFSAERLKGVDSTLKIQPAELGDSAVYLCASSLEAVPGYEQFFGPGTRLTVL.

V and J are TRBV4-2 and TRBJ2-1, with 13 bases aligning to TRBD2. The CDR3 runs to 14 residues. V shed 7 bases and J 7 bases; nucleotides not matched to a gene: 4. CDR1 and CDR2 from the germline V gene are LGHNA and YNFKEQ. CDR3 bases: TGTGCCAGCACCCGGACTAGCGGGGGTAATGAGCAGTTCTTC. This encodes CASTRTSGGNEQFF.

This clone was observed a single time. V and J are TRBV28 and TRBJ1-1, with TRBD1 as a possible D gene (6 bases). The germline V and J ends were trimmed by 5 bases and 6 bases, with 19 bases remaining between them. Per the germline V gene, CDR1 is MDHEN and CDR2 is SYDVKM. This CDR3 spans 15 amino acids. The CDR3 DNA reads as TGTGCCAGCAGTGCCCCGGGCTCCGCAGGGGCTGAAGCTTTCTTT. This sequence encodes CASSAPGSAGAEAFF.

The rearrangement uses TRBV2 and TRBJ1-5, with D hard to call. The CDR3 has 13 residues. V shed 3 bases and J shed 4 bases, with 7 bases lying between them. Germline V lookup: CDR1 SNHLY, CDR2 FYNNEI. This CDR3 reads CASSEGRNQPQHF. The CDR3 nucleotides read TGTGCCAGCAGTGAGGGCAGGAATCAGCCCCAGCATTTT.

The chain couples TRBV7-9 to TRBJ2-1; D ambiguous. Germline values: CDR1 SEHNR, CDR2 FQNEAQ (reference sequence). V was shortened by 5 bases and J by 12 bases, with 8 bases between the two germline ends. There are 10 residues in the CDR3. The DNA for the CDR3 is TGTGCCAGCAGCCCCATACCGCAGTTCTTC. It translates to CASSPIPQFF.

The genes are TRBV7-8 and TRBJ2-6; 9 bases map to TRBD1. V shed 5 bases and J 0 bases; nucleotides not matched to a gene: 5. The CDR3 extends over 17 amino acids. Germline V lookup: CDR1 SGHVS, CDR2 FQNEAQ. The CDR3 nucleotides read TGTGCCAGCAGCCGGGACAGGGTTGGCTCTGGGGCCAACGTCCTGACTTTC. It codes for CASSRDRVGSGANVLTF.

The chain has TRBV28 and TRBJ1-4; D not certain. V shed 5 bases and J shed 6 bases, with 13 bases lying between them. Looked up from germline, CDR1 is MDHEN and CDR2 is SYDVKM. This CDR3 has 14 residues. Here the CDR3 DNA reads TGTGCCAGCAGTAGTGCGGGGTTGGATGAAAAACTGTTTTTT. It translates to CASSSAGLDEKLFF.

This chain uses TRBV15 with TRBJ1-3, with D perhaps matching TRBD1 (5 bases). CDR1 and CDR2 from the germline V gene are LNHNV and YYDKDF (reference sequence). This CDR3 has 16 amino acids. V dropped 1 base and J dropped 2 bases, with 12 bases sitting between them. The CDR3 loop reads CATSRGGAGPGNTIYF. The DNA for the CDR3 is TGTGCCACCAGCAGAGGGGGTGCAGGGCCTGGAAACACCATATATTTT. Based on the CDR3 plus reference TRBV15 and TRBJ1-3, the full variable domain is DAMVIQNPRYQVTQFGKPVTLSCSQTLNHNVMYWYQQKSSQAPKLLFHYYDKDFNNEADTPDNFQSRRPNTSFCFLDIRSPGLGDTAMYLCATSRGGAGPGNTIYFGEGSWLTVV.

The rearrangement joins TRBV15 to TRBJ1-1; D is unresolved. Looked up from germline, CDR1 is LNHNV and CDR2 is YYDKDF (reference sequence). V was pared by 0 bases and J by 3 bases, with 2 bases between. CDR3 length: 12 amino acids. The CDR3, as DNA: TGTGCCACCAGCAGAGACGACACTGAAGCTTTCTTT. Its translation is CATSRDDTEAFF. Combining the CDR3 with reference TRBV15 and TRBJ1-1 gives the whole variable domain DAMVIQNPRYQVTQFGKPVTLSCSQTLNHNVMYWYQQKSSQAPKLLFHYYDKDFNNEADTPDNFQSRRPNTSFCFLDIRSPGLGDTAMYLCATSRDDTEAFFGQGTRLTVV.

CDR3 sequence reads: CAVGGAGNTIYF. The CDR3 DNA reads TGTGCCGTGGGGGGGGCTGGAAACACCATATATTTT. This chain connects TRBV19 to TRBJ1-3, with D tentatively TRBD1 (5 bases). The germline V gene encodes CDR1 LNHDA and CDR2 SQIVND (reference sequence). V lost 11 bases to trimming and J lost 2 bases, with 10 bases between them. The CDR3 is 12 amino acids.

The V and J genes are TRBV5-4 and TRBJ2-1; D perhaps matches TRBD1 (6 bases). Germline V CDR1 and CDR2: SGHNT, YYREEE (reference sequence). The length of the CDR3 is 15 residues. Trimming stripped 3 bases from V and 6 bases from J, with 16 bases between. This CDR3 is CASSSAGTIINEQFF. The CDR3 DNA follows: TGTGCCAGCAGCTCCGCCGGGACAATCATCAATGAGCAGTTCTTC.

The rearrangement links TRBV7-2 to TRBJ2-5; 10 nucleotides agree with TRBD2. In germline, CDR1 is SGHTA, CDR2 FQGNSA. The junction had 14 bases not matched to a gene; V was cut back by 8 bases and J by 5 bases. This CDR3 is built from 16 residues. The CDR3 nucleotides read TGTGCCAGCCTCTCACAGCGGGAGGGACGTCGCGAGACCCAGTACTTC. Protein product: CASLSQREGRRETQYF.

This chain uses TRBV3-1 (or the pseudogene TRBV3-2) with TRBJ1-2, with 10 bases fitting TRBD1. The CDR3 runs 17 residues. Per germline, CDR1 LGHDT and CDR2 YNNKEL (reference sequence). Unmatched junction bases numbered 13, after V lost 4 bases and J lost 5 bases. CDR3 DNA sequence: TGTGCCAGCAGCCCCCGGGACAGGGGCACCTCTGGGTATGGCTACACCTTC. Translating gives CASSPRDRGTSGYGYTF.

The chain joins TRBV19 to TRBJ2-7, with D perhaps TRBD1 (7 bases). The CDR3 has 14 amino acids. Germline V gene lookup returns CDR1 LNHDA and CDR2 SQIVND (reference sequence). Trimming took 4 bases from V and 5 from J, leaving 15 bases between them. CDR3 nucleotide sequence: TGTGCCAGTAGTAGGGGGGACAGTCGCCACGAGCAGTACTTC. Its translation: CASSRGDSRHEQYF.

The chain uses TRBV7-2 and TRBJ2-1; 10 bases map to TRBD2. The CDR3 sequence is 17 residues long. Germline assignment: CDR1 SGHTA and CDR2 FQGNSA. V lost 6 bases and J lost 6; bases outside the gene matches: 14. Here the CDR3 reads CASSPSGRAGRGNEQFF. The CDR3 DNA follows: TGTGCCAGCAGTCCCAGCGGGAGGGCCGGGAGGGGCAATGAGCAGTTCTTC.

The rearrangement links TRBV12-3 or TRBV12-4 to TRBJ2-5, with D unclear. The V end was cut by 7 bases, the J end by 3 bases, with 12 bases between. This CDR3 comprises 13 residues. The CDR3: CASTSSWEETQYF. CDR3 nucleotide sequence: TGTGCCAGCACCTCCTCTTGGGAAGAGACCCAGTACTTC.